What follows are 10 T cell receptor beta chains derived from one specimen sequenced in a study of glioma-infiltrating T cells. Using RNA template, CDR3s of TCR alpha and beta were amplified with iRepertoire arm-PCR. TCRdb ran MiXCR on the multiplex PCR reads and lists one entry per CDR3 protein. Altogether approximately 120,000 distinct CDR3 sequences are present, 20% to 25% being singletons, with the ten largest covering approximately 35%. The material sequenced was glioma tissue, nonneoplastic brain tissue, or PBMCs (not recorded which). These receptors were taken from a human donor with low-grade glioma or glioblastoma, undergoing nonglioma brain surgery, or in good health (not recorded which).

This clonotype was detected many times. The chain joins TRBV20-1 to TRBJ2-1; 8 bases map to TRBD2. Germline loops: CDR1 DFQATT, CDR2 SNEGSKA (reference sequence). This CDR3 is built from 14 residues. J lost 8 bases, V lost 3 bases, and 9 bases had no gene match. CDR3 nucleotide sequence: TGCAGTGCTAGTAGGAGCGGGAGATTTTATGAGCAGTTCTTC. It translates to CSASRSGRFYEQFF.

The chain links TRBV24-1 to TRBJ2-5; D is perhaps TRBD1 (6 bases). The germline gives CDR1 KGHDR, CDR2 SFDVKD. This CDR3 comprises 14 residues. The V end was cut by 5 bases, the J end by 1 base, with 10 bases between. CDR3 in DNA: TGTGCCACCAGTGGTACAGGGCCCCAAGAGACCCAGTACTTC. This encodes CATSGTGPQETQYF.

The chain carries TRBV29-1 and TRBJ2-3, with D perhaps TRBD1 or TRBD2 (5 bases each). From germline, CDR1 is SQVTM and CDR2 ANQGSEA. The CDR3 loop spans 14 amino acids. V gave up 5 bases and J gave up 4 bases, with 16 bases separating them. The CDR3 coding sequence is TGCAGCGTTTCTCCCGGGGCAGGGTCAGATACGCAGTATTTT. Translation: CSVSPGAGSDTQYF.

This clonotype was counted at least ten times. The V gene is TRBV4-1, the J gene TRBJ2-7, with 10 nucleotides matching TRBD2. With V trimmed by 3 bases and J by 3 bases, 5 bases remained unmatched. The CDR3 is made up of 15 amino acids. CDR1 MGHRA and CDR2 YSYEKL come from the germline V gene. The CDR3, as DNA: TGCGCCAGCAGCCATGGGCTAGCGGGGGACTACGAGCAGTACTTC. Protein product: CASSHGLAGDYEQYF.

In the case of this clonotype: This may be a read error, as it is one base from a much larger clone. The chain carries TRBV6-4 and TRBJ2-2, with TRBD2 as a possible D gene (5 bases). The CDR3 consists of 13 residues. Germline V gene data show CDR1 as MRHNA and CDR2 as SNTAGT. V was shortened by 6 bases and J by 6 bases, with 11 bases between the two germline ends. CDR3 region: CASRIGGAGELFF. The DNA for the CDR3 is TGTGCCAGCAGAATTGGAGGCGCCGGGGAGCTGTTTTTT.

For this clonotype: This could be a read error, since a much larger clone is one nucleotide away. The chain is built from TRBV7-9 and TRBJ2-1; 7 bases fit TRBD1. This CDR3 comprises 14 residues. Germline assignment: CDR1 SEHNR and CDR2 FQNEAQ (reference sequence). After removal of 3 bases from V and 10 bases from J, the junction contained 9 bases not matched to a gene. The CDR3 is CASSLGQNSYEQFF. The CDR3 bases are TGTGCCAGCAGCTTGGGACAGAACTCCTACGAGCAGTTCTTC.

This clonotype has at least ten counts. In this CDR3 the conserved last residue, phenylalanine or tryptophan, is missing, so a read error is likely. The V gene is TRBV6-2 or TRBV6-3, the J gene TRBJ1-1; D is unresolved. There are 12 residues in the CDR3. Between the trimmed V and J ends, which lost 0 bases and 7 bases, there was a span of 6 bases. Germline CDR1 MNHEY, CDR2 SVGEGT. In DNA, the CDR3 is TGTGCCAGCAGTTACTCGACCCGTGAAGCTTTCCTT. It codes for CASSYSTREAFL.

V usage is TRBV5-1 and J usage is TRBJ2-3; 7 bases align to TRBD1. Per the germline V gene, CDR1 is SGHRS and CDR2 is YFSETQ. This CDR3 spans 15 amino acids. V dropped 4 bases and J dropped 0; count of bases not matched to a gene: 5. The CDR3 sequence: CASSGSTGSTDTQYF. The CDR3 coding sequence is TGCGCCAGCAGCGGATCGACAGGGAGCACAGATACGCAGTATTTT.

The rearrangement joins TRBV6-1 to TRBJ1-1; D ambiguous. The CDR3 totals 12 residues. From germline, CDR1 is MNHNS and CDR2 SASEGT. With 6 bases removed from V and 5 bases from J, the gap between germline ends came to 10 bases. CDR3 nucleotides: TGTGCCAGCAGGATAGGATCAACTGAAGCTTTCTTT. Its protein is CASRIGSTEAFF.

This clonotype was counted at least ten times. The chain uses TRBV28 and TRBJ2-3, with 10 positions matching TRBD2. The germline V gene has CDR1 MDHEN and CDR2 SYDVKM. This CDR3 has 16 amino acids. Losses at the gene ends were 6 bases for V and 5 bases for J; bases not matched to a gene: 11. The CDR3: CASSPPGLAFRDTQYF. In DNA, the CDR3 is TGTGCCAGCAGCCCTCCGGGACTAGCGTTCCGAGATACGCAGTATTTT.